The 23 T cell receptor beta chains below were found in one sample sequenced in a study of OX40 agonist ivuxolimab in advanced cancers. Measured with immunoSEQ multiplex PCR; TCRdb has only the in-frame clones, and not every one. Counted here are roughly 50,000 clones, 80% to 90% occurring once; the ten biggest clones make up approximately 0.39%. This specimen was CD4+ or CD8+ T cells sorted from blood, taken in a trial of the OX40 agonist ivuxolimab. These receptors all come from an adult with an advanced solid tumor such as melanoma, head and neck, liver or kidney cancer.

The chain has TRBV19 and TRBJ2-6, with D possibly matching TRBD1 (5 bases). Germline V CDR1 and CDR2: LNHDA, SQIVND (reference sequence). This CDR3 has 16 residues. V was cut by 0 bases and J by 2 bases, with 8 bases left in between. In nucleotides, the CDR3 is TGTGCCAGTAGTATAGATCCAGGGCCTGGGGCCAACGTCCTGACTTTC. This gives the protein CASSIDPGPGANVLTF.

This clone was seen just once. The chain links TRBV6-1 to TRBJ2-5, with 8 bases identical to TRBD2. The CDR3 length is 11 residues. Germline values: CDR1 MNHNS, CDR2 SASEGT. J gave up 14 bases and V 3 bases, and 5 bases lay outside the gene matches. CDR3 sequence reads: CASSDWSGGYF. The CDR3 coding sequence is TGTGCCAGCAGTGATTGGAGCGGGGGTTACTTC.

The chain combines TRBV11-2 with TRBJ1-1, with D unclear. The CDR3 loop spans 14 amino acids. The ends were cut back, 2 bases at V and 3 bases at J, with 10 bases in the middle. Germline lookup yields CDR1 SGHAT and CDR2 FQNNGV. This CDR3 reads CASSLSGSDTEAFF. For the CDR3, the DNA is TGTGCCAGCAGCTTATCCGGGAGCGACACTGAAGCTTTCTTT.

The gene calls are TRBV7-7 and TRBJ2-1, with 7 bases aligning to TRBD1. V lost 6 bases to trimming and J lost 2 bases; unmatched junction nucleotides: 7. CDR1 SSHAT and CDR2 FNYEAQ come from the germline V gene (reference sequence). The CDR3 length is 15 residues. CDR3 sequence: CASSPSQGAYNEQFF. In nucleotides, the CDR3 is TGTGCCAGCAGTCCTAGTCAGGGGGCCTACAATGAGCAGTTCTTC. Supplemented by reference TRBV7-7 and TRBJ2-1, the full variable domain reads GAGVSQSPRYKVTKRGQDVTLRCDPISSHATLYWYQQALGQGPEFLTYFNYEAQPDKSGLPSDRFSAERPEGSISTLTIQRTEQRDSAMYRCASSPSQGAYNEQFFGPGTRLTVL.

This chain uses TRBV19 with TRBJ1-5; 7 positions agree with TRBD1. J lost 4 bases, V lost 3 bases, and 9 bases had no gene match. This CDR3 is 16 amino acids long. CDR1 and CDR2 from the germline V gene are LNHDA and SQIVND (reference sequence). For the CDR3, the DNA is TGTGCCAGTAGTATCCGACAGGGAGAAGGAAATCAGCCCCAGCATTTT. This translates into CASSIRQGEGNQPQHF. Full variable domain (missing parts from reference TRBV19 and TRBJ1-5): DGGITQSPKYLFRKEGQNVTLSCEQNLNHDAMYWYRQDPGQGLRLIYYSQIVNDFQKGDIAEGYSVSREKKESFPLTVTSAQKNPTAFYLCASSIRQGEGNQPQHFGDGTRLSIL.

The V call is TRBV2, the J call TRBJ2-2, with D possibly matching TRBD1 (6 bases). This CDR3 spans 15 amino acids. Germline V gene sequence: CDR1 SNHLY, CDR2 FYNNEI. V lost 4 bases and J lost 5, with 14 bases in between. CDR3 sequence: CASSGTAAETGELFF. The CDR3 DNA sequence: TGTGCCAGCAGTGGGACAGCTGCGGAGACCGGGGAGCTGTTTTTT.

The J gene is TRBJ2-7, the V gene TRBV5-1; the D is unclear. V lost 2 bases and J lost 1, with 10 bases in between. The CDR3 loop spans 14 amino acids. Germline CDR1 is SGHRS and CDR2 is YFSETQ. CDR3 loop: CASSFGPQSYEQYF. DNA for the CDR3: TGCGCCAGCAGCTTTGGACCCCAATCCTACGAGCAGTACTTC.

The chain links TRBV6-5 to TRBJ1-5; maybe TRBD1 (6 bases). Per the germline V gene, CDR1 is MNHEY and CDR2 is SVGAGI. This CDR3 has 16 residues. Trimming shortened V by 0 bases and J by 11 bases, and 20 bases separated the two germline ends. The CDR3 coding sequence is TGTGCCAGCAGTTACTCAGGGACAACAAGTGCTTTGACCCAGCATTTT. It specifies CASSYSGTTSALTQHF.

The chain combines TRBV7-9 with TRBJ2-5, with 7 bases identical to TRBD1. TRBJ2-7 matches the DNA end more closely, so the J call is doubtful. The CDR3 is 13 amino acids. Germline V CDR1 and CDR2: SEHNR, FQNEAQ (reference sequence). The CDR3 DNA sequence: TGTGCCAGCAGCCTACCCGACAGGGACGAGCAGTACTTC. This sequence encodes CASSLPDRDEQYF.

The V gene is TRBV4-1, the J gene TRBJ1-2, with D hard to call. V was pared by 3 bases and J by 8 bases, with 13 bases between. The germline V gene encodes CDR1 MGHRA and CDR2 YSYEKL. The CDR3 totals 13 residues. CDR3 region: CASSHSSLRGYTF. The CDR3 DNA reads TGCGCCAGCAGCCACTCCAGCTTGAGGGGCTACACCTTC.

This clone was seen only a few times. For the CDR3, the DNA is TGTGCCAGCAGTATAACGGACCAGAACACTGAAGCTTTCTTT. Translating gives CASSITDQNTEAFF. The V call is TRBV6-1, the J call TRBJ1-1; unclear D gene. V was trimmed by 5 bases and J by 1 base, leaving 11 bases between them. The CDR3 is 14 residues long. Germline V gives CDR1 MNHNS, CDR2 SASEGT.

V gene TRBV28 combines with J gene TRBJ2-1; 9 bases map to TRBD1. The germline gives CDR1 MDHEN, CDR2 SYDVKM. This CDR3 region has 16 residues. Unmatched junction bases numbered 15, after V lost 7 bases and J lost 8 bases. In DNA, the CDR3 is TGTGCCAGCATCTCCCGGGGGACAGGGAAGGCCCATGAGCAGTTCTTC. Translating it yields CASISRGTGKAHEQFF.

CDR3 protein: CASSRGQGHQPQHF. CDR3 bases: TGTGCCAGCAGCCGAGGACAGGGACACCAGCCCCAGCATTTT. The rearrangement links TRBV7-2 to TRBJ1-5; TRBD1 aligns across 8 bases. The V gene end was trimmed by 5 bases and the J gene end by 7 bases; junction bases not matched to a gene: 7. Looked up from germline, CDR1 is SGHTA and CDR2 is FQGNSA. CDR3 length equals 14 residues.

The chain uses TRBV5-6 and TRBJ2-5, with TRBD2 identical over 13 bases. The J segment lost 0 bases and the V segment lost 4 bases, leaving 3 bases of the junction unmatched. Germline loops: CDR1 SGHDT, CDR2 YYEEEE. The CDR3 is 16 residues long. The CDR3 DNA follows: TGTGCCAGCAGCCTAGGACTAGCGGGGGACCAAGAGACCCAGTACTTC. Translation gives CASSLGLAGDQETQYF.

This chain connects TRBV19 to TRBJ1-4; 7 positions agree with TRBD1. CDR1 is LNHDA, CDR2 SQIVND, per germline (reference sequence). CDR3 length equals 15 residues. Losses at the gene ends were 4 bases for V and 6 bases for J; bases not matched to a gene: 8. CDR3 region: CASSTADRSHEKLFF. The CDR3 DNA reads TGTGCCAGTAGTACCGCGGACAGGTCCCATGAAAAACTGTTTTTT.

The chain uses TRBV13 and TRBJ1-1; D ambiguous. V lost 4 bases to trimming and J lost 1 base, with 7 bases between them. CDR1 PRHDT and CDR2 FYEKMQ come from the germline V gene (reference sequence). This CDR3 has 13 residues. CDR3: CASSSRPNTEAFF. CDR3 nucleotides: TGTGCCAGCAGCTCGAGACCGAACACTGAAGCTTTCTTT.

This clone appeared a single time. The chain joins TRBV18 to TRBJ2-1; no reliable D call. This CDR3 has 16 residues. The V and J ends lost 6 bases and 0 bases respectively, with 15 bases between them. The germline CDR1 and CDR2 sequences are KGHSH and LQKENI. In DNA, the CDR3 is TGTGCCAGCTCCCGTGCTTTCCGGAGCTCCTACAATGAGCAGTTCTTC. The encoded protein is CASSRAFRSSYNEQFF.

The chain carries TRBV7-2 and TRBJ2-5, with D possibly being TRBD2 (5 bases). The V gene's germline CDR1 is SGHTA and CDR2 FQGNSA. The ends were cut back, 5 bases at V and 0 bases at J, with 13 bases in the middle. There are 15 residues in the CDR3. The CDR3 DNA is TGTGCCAGCAGCGCCCCCACGGGATACCAAGAGACCCAGTACTTC. This sequence encodes CASSAPTGYQETQYF. Together with reference TRBV7-2 and TRBJ2-5, the CDR3 gives the full variable domain: GAGVSQSPSNKVTEKGKDVELRCDPISGHTALYWYRQSLGQGLEFLIYFQGNSAPDKSGLPSDRFSAERTGGSVSTLTIQRTQQEDSAVYLCASSAPTGYQETQYFGPGTRLLVL.

This chain connects TRBV5-1 to TRBJ2-7; 7 bases are a match to TRBD1. This CDR3 region has 14 residues. Germline V gene lookup returns CDR1 SGHRS and CDR2 YFSETQ. The V gene end was trimmed by 3 bases and the J gene end by 1 base; junction bases not matched to a gene: 4. CDR3 sequence reads: CASSSGTVSYEQYF. The CDR3 DNA sequence: TGCGCCAGCAGCTCCGGGACAGTATCCTACGAGCAGTACTTC.

This chain links TRBV5-1 with TRBJ1-3; D call uncertain. Trimming pared 5 bases from V and 0 bases from J, leaving 9 bases between. This CDR3 has 14 residues. Germline CDR1 SGHRS, CDR2 YFSETQ. The CDR3 region is CASSPTVSGNTIYF. CDR3 nucleotide sequence: TGCGCCAGCAGTCCGACGGTCTCTGGAAACACCATATATTTT. Full variable domain (remainder filled in from reference TRBV5-1 and TRBJ1-3): KAGVTQTPRYLIKTRGQQVTLSCSPISGHRSVSWYQQTPGQGLQFLFEYFSETQRNKGNFPGRFSGRQFSNSRSEMNVSTLELGDSALYLCASSPTVSGNTIYFGEGSWLTVV.

The chain has TRBV28 and TRBJ1-5, with 8 bases identical to TRBD1. Losses at the gene ends were 5 bases for V and 1 base for J; bases not matched to a gene: 4. CDR1 and CDR2 from the germline V gene are MDHEN and SYDVKM. The CDR3 is made up of 15 amino acids. The CDR3 nucleotides are TGTGCCAGCAGTATCGACAGGGGAAGCAATCAGCCCCAGCATTTT. It encodes CASSIDRGSNQPQHF.

This clone was observed a few times. The chain combines TRBV11-2 with TRBJ1-3; 7 bases are a match to TRBD1. The CDR3 runs 14 residues. The junction had 7 bases not matched to a gene; V was cut back by 4 bases and J by 7 bases. Germline V gene lookup returns CDR1 SGHAT and CDR2 FQNNGV. The CDR3 bases are TGTGCCAGCAGCTCGAACAGGGGCCGTAACACCATATATTTT. Translated: CASSSNRGRNTIYF.

This clone has a handful of counts. The DNA for the CDR3 is TGCGCCAGCAGCCCCGTCGGACAGGGCGAAAAACTGTTTTTT. It yields the protein CASSPVGQGEKLFF. V gene TRBV4-3 combines with J gene TRBJ1-4, with 8 bases fitting TRBD1. This CDR3 has 14 amino acids. Per germline, CDR1 LGHNA and CDR2 YSLEER. V gave up 4 bases and J gave up 8 bases; unmatched junction bases: 6.